This T cell receptor (beta chain) emerged from a study of shared clonotypes between healthy human individuals. Donors included only healthy HIV-negative adults lacking recent acute infections or vaccinations. The data were produced by immunoSEQ multiplex PCR, yet TCRdb's version contains in-frame clones alone and is incomplete. Of about 380,000 clones listed, around 96% were seen once; the top ten hold about 0.32%. As to this clone: Its antigen is unknown.

Deletions cut 1 base from V and 4 bases from J, with 10 bases between. From germline, CDR1 is SGHDN and CDR2 FVKESK. The CDR3 is made up of 14 amino acids. Study conclusions and caveats: Rarefaction showed sorted-subset sequencing was incomplete despite large depth.

V gene TRBV14 combines with J gene TRBJ1-2; D is uncertain. The receptor was isolated from a man aged 30 to 45 in good health. The sequenced sample consisted of memory CD8+ T cells sorted from blood. Sample subset: CD45RO+ cells pooled with CCR7-negative TemRA cells. The CDR3 protein is CASSQADPGYGYTF. CDR3 coding DNA: TGTGCCAGCAGCCAAGCGGACCCAGGCTATGGCTACACCTTC.